This TCR beta chain was captured by sequencing in a study of blood T cell repertoires in COVID-19. Study as a whole: Researchers got acute and convalescent COVID-19 samples from the United States, Italy and Spain. T cells, B-cell-depleted T cells, or PBMCs supplied cDNA or gDNA.

Looked up from germline, CDR1 is LGHNA and CDR2 is YNFKEQ. After removal of 0 bases from V and 5 bases from J, the junction contained 3 bases not matched to a gene. This CDR3 has 15 amino acids. Sequencing was performed with immunoSEQ multiplex PCR; in TCRdb, only in-frame clones are kept and a portion is missing. The sample contains about 140,000 clones, more than 60% of which appear only once. Input material: peripheral blood. The rearrangement joins TRBV4-2 to TRBJ2-5; 10 nucleotides align to TRBD2. This TCR came from a man over 45 with acute or convalescent COVID-19. CDR3 residues: CASSQELSGGETQYF. CDR3 bases: TGTGCCAGCAGCCAAGAACTTAGCGGGGGGGAGACCCAGTACTTC.